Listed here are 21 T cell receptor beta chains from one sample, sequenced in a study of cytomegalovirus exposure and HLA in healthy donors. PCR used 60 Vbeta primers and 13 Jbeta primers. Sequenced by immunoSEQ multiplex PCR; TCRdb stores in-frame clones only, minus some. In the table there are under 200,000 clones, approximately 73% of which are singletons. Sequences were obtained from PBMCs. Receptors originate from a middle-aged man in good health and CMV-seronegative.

The CDR3 sequence: CASSYWNRDREETQYF. The CDR3 region has the DNA TGTGCCAGCAGTTACTGGAACCGGGACAGGGAGGAGACCCAGTACTTC. This sequence joins TRBV6-5 and TRBJ2-5; TRBD1 agrees at 9 bases. V dropped 1 base and J dropped 5; count of bases not matched to a gene: 8. CDR3 size: 16 residues. CDR1 MNHEY and CDR2 SVGAGI come from the germline V gene.

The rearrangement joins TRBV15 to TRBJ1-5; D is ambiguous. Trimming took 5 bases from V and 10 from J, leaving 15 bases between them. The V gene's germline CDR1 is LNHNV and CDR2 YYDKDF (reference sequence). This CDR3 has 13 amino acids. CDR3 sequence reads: CATSPSEMSPQHF. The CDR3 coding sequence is TGTGCCACCAGCCCCTCCGAAATGAGTCCCCAGCATTTT.

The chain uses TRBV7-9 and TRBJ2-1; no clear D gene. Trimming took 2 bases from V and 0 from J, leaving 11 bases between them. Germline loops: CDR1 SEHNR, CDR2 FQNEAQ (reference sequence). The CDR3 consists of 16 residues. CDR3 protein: CASSLSTVSSYNEQFF. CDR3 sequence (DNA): TGTGCCAGCAGCTTAAGCACAGTTAGCTCCTACAATGAGCAGTTCTTC.

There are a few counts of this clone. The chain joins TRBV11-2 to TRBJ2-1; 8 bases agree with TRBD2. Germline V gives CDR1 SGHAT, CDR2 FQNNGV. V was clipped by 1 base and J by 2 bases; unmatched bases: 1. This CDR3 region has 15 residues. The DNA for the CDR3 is TGTGCCAGCAGCTTAGCGGGGGGGGCCTACAATGAGCAGTTCTTC. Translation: CASSLAGGAYNEQFF.

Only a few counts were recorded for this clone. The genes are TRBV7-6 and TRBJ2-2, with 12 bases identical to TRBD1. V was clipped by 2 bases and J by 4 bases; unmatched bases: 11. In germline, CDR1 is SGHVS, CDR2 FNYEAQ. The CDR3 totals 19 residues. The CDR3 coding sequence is TGTGCCAGCAGCTTAAATTTAAGGGACAGGGGGCCGATCACCGGGGAGCTGTTTTTT. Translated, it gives CASSLNLRDRGPITGELFF.

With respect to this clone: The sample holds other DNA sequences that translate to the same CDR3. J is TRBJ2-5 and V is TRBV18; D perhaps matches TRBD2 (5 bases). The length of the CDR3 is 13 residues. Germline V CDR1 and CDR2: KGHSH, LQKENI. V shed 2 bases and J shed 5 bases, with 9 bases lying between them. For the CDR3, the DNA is TGTGCCAGCTCACCAGGAGGCGGCGAGACCCAGTACTTC. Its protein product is CASSPGGGETQYF.

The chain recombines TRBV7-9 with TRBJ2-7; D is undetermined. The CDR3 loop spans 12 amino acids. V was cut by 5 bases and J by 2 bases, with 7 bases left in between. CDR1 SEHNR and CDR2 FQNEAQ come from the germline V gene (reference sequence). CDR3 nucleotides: TGTGCCAGCAGCCTCCCCCCCTACGAGCAGTACTTC. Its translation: CASSLPPYEQYF. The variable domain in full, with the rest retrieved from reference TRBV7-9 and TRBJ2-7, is DTGVSQNPRHKITKRGQNVTFRCDPISEHNRLYWYRQTLGQGPEFLTYFQNEAQLEKSRLLSDRFSAERPKGSFSTLEIQRTEQGDSAMYLCASSLPPYEQYFGPGTRLTVT.

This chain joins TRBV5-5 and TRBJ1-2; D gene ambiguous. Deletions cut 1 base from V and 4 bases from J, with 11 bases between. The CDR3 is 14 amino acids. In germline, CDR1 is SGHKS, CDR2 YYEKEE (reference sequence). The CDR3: CASSLTALGYGYTF. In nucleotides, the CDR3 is TGTGCCAGCAGCTTGACAGCCCTCGGCTATGGCTACACCTTC.

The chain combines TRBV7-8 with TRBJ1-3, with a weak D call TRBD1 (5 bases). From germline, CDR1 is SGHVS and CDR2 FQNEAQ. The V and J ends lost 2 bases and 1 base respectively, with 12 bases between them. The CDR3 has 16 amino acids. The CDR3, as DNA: TGTGCCAGCAGCTTACAGGCAGGGCCTTCTGGAAACACCATATATTTT. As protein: CASSLQAGPSGNTIYF.

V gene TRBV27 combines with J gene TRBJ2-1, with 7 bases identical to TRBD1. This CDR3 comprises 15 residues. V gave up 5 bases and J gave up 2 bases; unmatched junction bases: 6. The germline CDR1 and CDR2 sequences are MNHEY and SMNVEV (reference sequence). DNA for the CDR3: TGTGCCAGCAGTCCTGGACAGGTTACCTACAATGAGCAGTTCTTC. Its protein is CASSPGQVTYNEQFF.

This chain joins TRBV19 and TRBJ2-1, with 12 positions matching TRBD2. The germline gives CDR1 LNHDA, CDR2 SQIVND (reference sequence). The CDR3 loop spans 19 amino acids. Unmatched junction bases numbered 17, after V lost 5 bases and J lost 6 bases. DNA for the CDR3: TGTGCCAGTAGTCCCCGCCCCCCGGGGACTAGCGGGCTGTTCAATGAGCAGTTCTTC. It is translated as CASSPRPPGTSGLFNEQFF.

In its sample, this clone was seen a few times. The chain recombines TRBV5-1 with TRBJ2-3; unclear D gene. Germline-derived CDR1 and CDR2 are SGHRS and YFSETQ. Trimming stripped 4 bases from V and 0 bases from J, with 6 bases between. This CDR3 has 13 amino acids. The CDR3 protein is CASSLRSTDTQYF. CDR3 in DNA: TGCGCCAGCAGCCTCCGTAGCACAGATACGCAGTATTTT.

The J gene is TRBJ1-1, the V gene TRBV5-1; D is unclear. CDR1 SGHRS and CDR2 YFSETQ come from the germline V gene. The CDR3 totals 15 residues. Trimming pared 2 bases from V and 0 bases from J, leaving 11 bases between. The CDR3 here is CASSLTLAVNTEAFF. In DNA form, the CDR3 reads TGCGCCAGCAGCTTAACGTTAGCAGTGAACACTGAAGCTTTCTTT.

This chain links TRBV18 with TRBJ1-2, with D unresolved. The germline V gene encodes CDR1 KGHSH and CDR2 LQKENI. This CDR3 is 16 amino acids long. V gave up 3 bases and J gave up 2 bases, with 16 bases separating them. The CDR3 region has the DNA TGTGCCAGCTCACCCGTCACAGCTCCACAAAACTATGGCTACACCTTC. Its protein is CASSPVTAPQNYGYTF. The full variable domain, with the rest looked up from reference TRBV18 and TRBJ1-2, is NAGVMQNPRHLVRRRGQEARLRCSPMKGHSHVYWYRQLPEEGLKFMVYLQKENIIDESGMPKERFSAEFPKEGPSILRIQQVVRGDSAAYFCASSPVTAPQNYGYTFGSGTRLTVV.

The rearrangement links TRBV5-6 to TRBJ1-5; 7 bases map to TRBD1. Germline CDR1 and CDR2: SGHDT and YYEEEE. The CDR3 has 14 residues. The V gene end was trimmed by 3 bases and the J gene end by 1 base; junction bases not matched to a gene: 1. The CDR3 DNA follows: TGTGCCAGCAGCTCGACAGGGAGCAATCAGCCCCAGCATTTT. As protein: CASSSTGSNQPQHF.

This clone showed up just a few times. The CDR3 nucleotides read TGTGCCAGCAGCCAGCAGGGGGGCCGGGGAGCCACGTATGGCTACACCTTC. It codes for CASSQQGGRGATYGYTF. V gene TRBV5-8 combines with J gene TRBJ1-2, with 7 bases matching TRBD1. CDR3 length: 17 amino acids. In germline, CDR1 is SGHTS, CDR2 YDEGEE. V trimming: 4 bases; J trimming: 5 bases; junction bases outside the gene matches: 17. Full variable domain (rest looked up from reference TRBV5-8 and TRBJ1-2): EAGVTQSPTHLIKTRGQQATLRCSPISGHTSVYWYQQALGLGLQFLLWYDEGEERNRGNFPPRFSGRQFPNYSSELNVNALELEDSALYLCASSQQGGRGATYGYTFGSGTRLTVV.

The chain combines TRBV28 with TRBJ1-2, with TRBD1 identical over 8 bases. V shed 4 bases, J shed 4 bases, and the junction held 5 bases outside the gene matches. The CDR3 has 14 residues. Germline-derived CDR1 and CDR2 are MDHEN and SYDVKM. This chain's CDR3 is CASSSGTGLYGYTF. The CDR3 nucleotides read TGTGCCAGCAGTTCCGGGACAGGCCTCTATGGCTACACCTTC.

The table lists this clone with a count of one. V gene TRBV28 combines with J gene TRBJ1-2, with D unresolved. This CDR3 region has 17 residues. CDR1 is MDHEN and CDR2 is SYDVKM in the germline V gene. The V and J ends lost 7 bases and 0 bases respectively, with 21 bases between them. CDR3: CASTPPWGGFANYGYTF. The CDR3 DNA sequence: TGTGCCAGCACCCCCCCATGGGGAGGGTTCGCTAACTATGGCTACACCTTC.

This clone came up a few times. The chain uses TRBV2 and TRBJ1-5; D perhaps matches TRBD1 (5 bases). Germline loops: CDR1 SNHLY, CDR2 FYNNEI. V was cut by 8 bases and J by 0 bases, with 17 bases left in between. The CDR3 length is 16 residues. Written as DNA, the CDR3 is TGTGCCAGCGTGGGGGATGGGAGGCTTAGCAATCAGCCCCAGCATTTT. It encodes CASVGDGRLSNQPQHF.

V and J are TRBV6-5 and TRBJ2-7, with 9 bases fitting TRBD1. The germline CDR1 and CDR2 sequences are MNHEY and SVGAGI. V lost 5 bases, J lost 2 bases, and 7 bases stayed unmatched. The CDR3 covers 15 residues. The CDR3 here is CASSRKRDRAYEQYF. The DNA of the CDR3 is TGTGCCAGCAGTCGCAAGAGGGACAGGGCCTACGAGCAGTACTTC.

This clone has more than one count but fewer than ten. The CDR3 protein is CASTSGTRESDTQYF. In DNA, the CDR3 is TGTGCCAGCACTTCCGGGACTCGAGAGTCAGATACGCAGTATTTT. The chain joins TRBV6-5 to TRBJ2-3; D is perhaps TRBD2 (6 bases). Germline V lookup: CDR1 MNHEY, CDR2 SVGAGI. V lost 7 bases to trimming and J lost 4 bases, with 18 bases between them. The CDR3 runs 15 residues.